The 30 T cell receptor beta chains reported below all come from one sample, sequenced in a study of T-cell memory formation after mild COVID-19. Each CDR3 protein gets one entry after TCRdb re-called the 5' RACE reads with MiXCR. The sample holds 190,000 or so distinct CDR3 sequences, around a fifth seen once. The sample comprised PBMCs or a T cell subset sorted from them (not recorded which). The receptors stem from an adult woman who had mild COVID-19 (a few samples of this study predate the infection). Cell type and time point are not known.

The rearrangement uses TRBV7-6 and TRBJ2-3; 8 nucleotides align to TRBD2. V lost 1 base to trimming and J lost 2 bases; unmatched junction nucleotides: 8. CDR1 and CDR2 (germline): SGHVS, FNYEAQ. The CDR3 is 17 residues long. This CDR3 reads CASSLGRRGAHTDTQYF. DNA of the CDR3: TGTGCCAGCAGCTTAGGTCGGCGGGGGGCCCACACAGATACGCAGTATTTT.

The chain employs TRBV9 and TRBJ2-2; 11 bases line up with TRBD2. The CDR3 contains 16 residues. Germline-derived CDR1 and CDR2 are SGDLS and YYNGEE. V lost 2 bases and J lost 0; bases outside the gene matches: 0. This CDR3 is CASSVGLAANTGELFF. Written as DNA, the CDR3 is TGTGCCAGCAGCGTGGGACTAGCGGCGAACACCGGGGAGCTGTTTTTT.

V and J are TRBV4-1 and TRBJ2-7, with D tentatively TRBD1 (6 bases). CDR3 size: 15 residues. Between the trimmed V and J ends, which lost 0 bases and 4 bases, there was a span of 13 bases. The germline gives CDR1 MGHRA, CDR2 YSYEKL. CDR3 residues: CASSQEALRGYEQYF. CDR3 DNA: TGCGCCAGCAGCCAAGAGGCTCTCAGGGGTTACGAGCAGTACTTC.

The CDR3 region is CASRILNTEAFF. As DNA, the CDR3 is TGTGCCAGCAGAATTTTAAACACTGAAGCTTTCTTT. The chain carries TRBV6-6 and TRBJ1-1; D is ambiguous. V gave up 6 bases and J gave up 2 bases, with 7 bases separating them. The CDR3 contains 12 residues. The germline CDR1 and CDR2 sequences are MNHNY and SVGAGI (reference sequence).

The rearrangement uses TRBV5-1 and TRBJ2-1; 8 bases fit TRBD1. CDR3 length equals 14 residues. The germline CDR1 and CDR2 sequences are SGHRS and YFSETQ. Germline trimming cut 0 bases from V and 12 bases from J; bases unmatched to any gene: 8. CDR3 sequence reads: CASSLEGQGRGQFF. The CDR3, as DNA: TGCGCCAGCAGCTTGGAAGGACAGGGCCGTGGGCAGTTCTTC. Full variable domain (outside the CDR3, taken from reference TRBV5-1 and TRBJ2-1): KAGVTQTPRYLIKTRGQQVTLSCSPISGHRSVSWYQQTPGQGLQFLFEYFSETQRNKGNFPGRFSGRQFSNSRSEMNVSTLELGDSALYLCASSLEGQGRGQFFGPGTRLTVL.

The chain joins TRBV24-1 to TRBJ1-1; maybe TRBD1 (5 bases). V lost 7 bases, J lost 5 bases, and 13 bases lay in between. The germline gives CDR1 KGHDR, CDR2 SFDVKD. This CDR3 spans 13 amino acids. This chain's CDR3 is CATSGGPLTEAFF. The CDR3 DNA reads as TGTGCCACCAGCGGGGGTCCGCTTACTGAAGCTTTCTTT.

The chain carries TRBV7-6 and TRBJ1-5, with 8 bases lining up with TRBD1. CDR1 and CDR2 (germline): SGHVS, FNYEAQ. V gave up 5 bases and J gave up 9 bases; unmatched junction bases: 6. The CDR3 has 13 amino acids. The chain's CDR3 is CASSPGGGSPQHF. Here the CDR3 DNA reads TGTGCCAGCAGCCCAGGGGGCGGTTCGCCCCAGCATTTT.

J is TRBJ1-1 and V is TRBV9; tentatively, D is TRBD1 (6 bases). The germline gives CDR1 SGDLS, CDR2 YYNGEE. V was pared by 4 bases and J by 0 bases, with 10 bases between. CDR3 length equals 14 residues. CDR3 residues: CASSTGHLNTEAFF. CDR3 coding DNA: TGTGCCAGCAGCACGGGACACTTGAACACTGAAGCTTTCTTT. The full variable domain, with the rest looked up from reference TRBV9 and TRBJ1-1, is DSGVTQTPKHLITATGQRVTLRCSPRSGDLSVYWYQQSLDQGLQFLIQYYNGEERAKGNILERFSAQQFPDLHSELNLSSLELGDSALYFCASSTGHLNTEAFFGQGTRLTVV.

This clonotype showed up just a few times. The CDR3 reads CASSQHYEQYF. The CDR3 DNA is TGCGCCAGCAGCCAGCATTACGAGCAGTACTTC. The chain uses TRBV4-1 and TRBJ2-7; no clear D. CDR1 and CDR2 from the germline V gene are MGHRA and YSYEKL. This CDR3 region has 11 residues. The ends were cut back, 3 bases at V and 4 bases at J, with 4 bases in the middle.

This clonotype was seen only a few times. The chain has TRBV18 and TRBJ2-3; 10 nucleotides align to TRBD2. CDR3 length: 16 amino acids. The germline gives CDR1 KGHSH, CDR2 LQKENI. Trimming cost V 1 base and J 4 bases; bases outside gene matches: 5. CDR3 in amino acids: CASSPQGLALPDTQYF. The CDR3 DNA follows: TGTGCCAGCTCACCACAGGGACTAGCGCTGCCAGATACGCAGTATTTT.

The chain is built from TRBV20-1 and TRBJ1-2; D uncertain. Trimming shortened V by 1 base and J by 2 bases, and 8 bases separated the two germline ends. This CDR3 comprises 13 residues. Germline CDR1 and CDR2: DFQATT and SNEGSKA (reference sequence). The CDR3 protein is CSARAGINYGYTF. The CDR3 DNA sequence: TGCAGTGCTAGAGCTGGGATCAACTATGGCTACACCTTC.

The V and J genes are TRBV20-1 and TRBJ1-1, with 9 bases lining up with TRBD1. Germline V gene lookup returns CDR1 DFQATT and CDR2 SNEGSKA (reference sequence). There are 15 residues in the CDR3. Unmatched junction bases numbered 7, after V lost 1 base and J lost 4 bases. The CDR3 loop reads CSARALGQGATEAFF. The CDR3 DNA reads as TGCAGTGCTAGAGCCCTGGGACAGGGTGCCACTGAAGCTTTCTTT.

With regard to this clonotype: At one boundary the junction diverges from the germline segment, which might be a read error. The V gene is TRBV7-7, the J gene TRBJ1-1; D is ambiguous. CDR1 is SSHAT and CDR2 is FNYEAQ in the germline V gene (reference sequence). This CDR3 comprises 13 residues. The CDR3 DNA sequence: TGTGCTAGCAGCTTACGGACGGACACTGAAGCTTTCTTT. Encoded protein: CASSLRTDTEAFF.

CDR3 in DNA: TGTGCCAGCAGTGAGGAGGGACTCCACAATGAGCAGTTCTTC. Translating it yields CASSEEGLHNEQFF. V usage is TRBV2 and J usage is TRBJ2-1; tentative D call: TRBD2 (6 bases). Trimming pared 3 bases from V and 5 bases from J, leaving 11 bases between. Looked up from germline, CDR1 is SNHLY and CDR2 is FYNNEI. The CDR3 covers 14 residues.

This clonotype turned up a few times. The rearrangement links TRBV11-3 to TRBJ2-1; the match to TRBD1 covers 10 bases. The CDR3 runs 17 residues. The J segment lost 7 bases and the V segment lost 1 base, leaving 10 bases of the junction unmatched. CDR1 SGHNT and CDR2 YENEEA come from the germline V gene. CDR3 coding DNA: TGTGCCAGCAGCTTAGGCTTGGGGGACAGGGGAATGAATGAGCAGTTCTTC. This sequence encodes CASSLGLGDRGMNEQFF.

This clonotype has just a few counts. V and J are TRBV2 and TRBJ1-1; weak D call: TRBD1 (5 bases). Germline CDR1 reads SNHLY; CDR2 reads FYNNEI. The length of the CDR3 is 15 residues. V gave up 3 bases and J gave up 3 bases, with 14 bases separating them. CDR3 protein: CASSELRAGDTEAFF. CDR3 nucleotide sequence: TGTGCCAGCAGTGAGCTCAGGGCGGGGGACACTGAAGCTTTCTTT.

The chain carries TRBV7-9 and TRBJ2-5, with unresolved D. Germline CDR1 SEHNR, CDR2 FQNEAQ (reference sequence). CDR3 size: 14 residues. V shed 1 base and J shed 2 bases, with 8 bases lying between them. The CDR3 loop is CASSLVPRQETQYF. The CDR3 bases are TGTGCCAGCAGCTTAGTCCCCCGGCAAGAGACCCAGTACTTC.

This clonotype was seen more than once but under ten times. The chain is built from TRBV6-2 or TRBV6-3 and TRBJ2-5; unclear D gene. Trimming pared 6 bases from V and 2 bases from J, leaving 7 bases between. The CDR3 runs to 12 residues. Germline-derived CDR1 and CDR2 are MNHEY and SVGEGT. As DNA, the CDR3 is TGTGCCAGCAGCCCGGATCAAGAGACCCAGTACTTC. This sequence encodes CASSPDQETQYF.

The chain joins TRBV15 to TRBJ2-1; maybe TRBD1 (5 bases). Deletions cut 4 bases from V and 5 bases from J, with 12 bases between. Germline V gene lookup returns CDR1 LNHNV and CDR2 YYDKDF (reference sequence). This CDR3 comprises 14 residues. CDR3 sequence: CATSIIGRDNEQFF. In DNA form, the CDR3 reads TGTGCCACCAGCATAATCGGCAGGGACAATGAGCAGTTCTTC.

This clonotype has a handful of counts. The rearrangement joins TRBV4-3 to TRBJ2-1, with D perhaps TRBD2 (6 bases). This CDR3 spans 14 amino acids. The V gene's germline CDR1 is LGHNA and CDR2 YSLEER. The V end lost 5 bases, the J end lost 6 bases, and 14 bases lay between the germline ends. As DNA, the CDR3 is TGCGCCAGCAGCTACACTAGCCTCAGCAATGAGCAGTTCTTC. It specifies CASSYTSLSNEQFF.

V and J are TRBV6-2 or TRBV6-3 and TRBJ2-1; D gene unclear. The CDR3 covers 10 residues. V dropped 8 bases and J dropped 10 bases, with 9 bases sitting between them. CDR1 is MNHEY, CDR2 SVGEGT, per germline. The CDR3 reads CASGLPEQFF. CDR3 nucleotides: TGTGCCAGCGGTCTACCCGAGCAGTTCTTC.

J is TRBJ1-5 and V is TRBV7-9, with no clear D. CDR3 length: 12 amino acids. Trimming cost V 1 base and J 7 bases, with 5 bases left between them. Germline V gene lookup returns CDR1 SEHNR and CDR2 FQNEAQ (reference sequence). The CDR3 DNA follows: TGTGCCAGCAGCTTAGTTGAGCAGCCCCAGCATTTT. Translation gives CASSLVEQPQHF.

V usage is TRBV4-1 and J usage is TRBJ2-5; D ambiguous. The V end lost 2 bases, the J end lost 5 bases, and 24 bases lay between the germline ends. The germline V gene encodes CDR1 MGHRA and CDR2 YSYEKL. The CDR3 sequence is 18 residues long. In DNA, the CDR3 is TGCGCCAGCAGCCAATCAATGGACGTGGATTTCGTGTGGGAGACCCAGTACTTC. Encoded protein: CASSQSMDVDFVWETQYF.

This clonotype appeared a few times. The chain links TRBV29-1 to TRBJ2-7; D is possibly TRBD1 (6 bases). V gave up 7 bases and J gave up 0 bases, with 13 bases separating them. The germline V gene encodes CDR1 SQVTM and CDR2 ANQGSEA. CDR3 length: 13 amino acids. The CDR3 loop reads CSGSDSFSYEQYF. The CDR3 DNA follows: TGCAGCGGGTCGGACAGTTTCTCCTACGAGCAGTACTTC.

This clonotype has more than one count but fewer than ten. This sequence joins TRBV5-1 and TRBJ1-3; 7 bases agree with TRBD1. After removal of 4 bases from V and 4 bases from J, the junction contained 5 bases not matched to a gene. The germline CDR1 and CDR2 sequences are SGHRS and YFSETQ. The CDR3 is 14 amino acids. As DNA, the CDR3 is TGCGCCAGCAGCCTCGGGACAGCCGGAAACACCATATATTTT. Translating it yields CASSLGTAGNTIYF.

This clonotype turned up a few times. The gene calls are TRBV4-1 and TRBJ2-7, with 15 bases matching TRBD2. V shed 3 bases, J shed 0 bases, and the junction held 3 bases outside the gene matches. Per the germline V gene, CDR1 is MGHRA and CDR2 is YSYEKL. This CDR3 is 17 amino acids long. CDR3 loop: CASSQGTSGGLSYEQYF. The CDR3 DNA reads TGCGCCAGCAGCCAGGGGACTAGCGGGGGGCTCTCCTACGAGCAGTACTTC.

There are a few counts of this clonotype. The rearrangement uses TRBV5-5 and TRBJ2-1; TRBD2 is a possible D gene (5 bases). The V and J ends lost 0 bases and 4 bases respectively, with 17 bases between them. This CDR3 is built from 17 residues. Germline loops: CDR1 SGHKS, CDR2 YYEKEE (reference sequence). The CDR3 sequence is CASSLGVRGYLYNEQFF. The DNA for the CDR3 is TGTGCCAGCAGCTTGGGGGTACGGGGATACCTGTACAATGAGCAGTTCTTC.

This clonotype has a count of ten or more. This chain joins TRBV7-6 and TRBJ2-4, with 11 positions matching TRBD1. CDR3 length equals 20 residues. Germline lookup yields CDR1 SGHVS and CDR2 FNYEAQ. Trimming took 6 bases from V and 1 from J; bases not matched to a gene: 17. In DNA, the CDR3 is TGTGCCAGCAGACCCAACCGGGACAGGGGGACAGGGGTTGCCAAAAACATTCAGTACTTC. Amino acid sequence: CASRPNRDRGTGVAKNIQYF.

V gene TRBV29-1 combines with J gene TRBJ2-1; 8 bases line up with TRBD1. Unmatched junction bases numbered 4, after V lost 1 base and J lost 5 bases. The CDR3 runs 14 residues. Germline CDR1 is SQVTM and CDR2 is ANQGSEA. The DNA for the CDR3 is TGCAGCGTTGAAGGGACAGGGTCTGACAATGAGCAGTTCTTC. Residues: CSVEGTGSDNEQFF.

In its sample, this clonotype was seen a few times. The chain carries TRBV29-1 and TRBJ2-7, with 7 bases matching TRBD2. V was clipped by 1 base and J by 3 bases; unmatched bases: 9. Germline V CDR1 and CDR2: SQVTM, ANQGSEA. The CDR3 runs 15 residues. The CDR3 region has the DNA TGCAGCGTTGAAGGTTATGGGAGGGATATCTACGAGCAGTACTTC. Amino acid sequence: CSVEGYGRDIYEQYF.